Each of the 21 T cell receptor beta chains below was sequenced from the same sample in a study of OX40 agonist ivuxolimab in advanced cancers. Produced via immunoSEQ multiplex PCR; TCRdb's table is partial and in-frame only. Counted here are around 14,000 clones, around 90% occurring once; the ten biggest clones make up over 20%. The sample was CD4+ or CD8+ T cells sorted from blood, taken in a trial of the OX40 agonist ivuxolimab. These TCRs come from an adult with an advanced solid tumor such as melanoma, head and neck, liver or kidney cancer.

CDR3 DNA: TGTGCCAGCACCCCCGGCTTATATAGCAATCAGCCCCAGCATTTT. Amino acid sequence: CASTPGLYSNQPQHF. The genes are TRBV7-2 and TRBJ1-5; D is undetermined. Trimming left V 7 bases short and J 0 bases short, with 13 bases between. CDR1 is SGHTA, CDR2 FQGNSA, per germline. The CDR3 covers 15 residues.

This chain joins TRBV15 and TRBJ1-6, with 11 bases identical to TRBD1. The trim removed 3 bases at V and 3 bases at J, leaving 7 bases unmatched. The CDR3 runs to 18 residues. Germline V lookup: CDR1 LNHNV, CDR2 YYDKDF (reference sequence). CDR3 sequence (DNA): TGTGCCACCAGCAGCTCAGGACAGGGGGCGAACTATAATTCACCCCTCCACTTT. Translating it yields CATSSSGQGANYNSPLHF. The complete variable domain, with remaining parts taken from reference TRBV15 and TRBJ1-6, reads DAMVIQNPRYQVTQFGKPVTLSCSQTLNHNVMYWYQQKSSQAPKLLFHYYDKDFNNEADTPDNFQSRRPNTSFCFLDIRSPGLGDTAMYLCATSSSGQGANYNSPLHFGNGTRLTVT.

The chain uses TRBV27 and TRBJ2-7; 7 positions agree with TRBD1. The junction had 12 bases not matched to a gene; V was cut back by 6 bases and J by 4 bases. Germline lookup yields CDR1 MNHEY and CDR2 SMNVEV (reference sequence). The CDR3 contains 15 residues. As DNA, the CDR3 is TGTGCCAGCAGCTATGAAGGGGGCGTCATTTACGAGCAGTACTTC. Translated, it gives CASSYEGGVIYEQYF.

The CDR3 reads CASSNGQGPNQPQHF. DNA for the CDR3: TGTGCCAGTAGTAATGGACAGGGGCCTAATCAGCCCCAGCATTTT. This chain joins TRBV19 and TRBJ1-5; 9 bases align to TRBD1. CDR3 length: 15 amino acids. Unmatched junction bases numbered 5, after V lost 4 bases and J lost 4 bases. Germline V gene data show CDR1 as LNHDA and CDR2 as SQIVND (reference sequence).

The rearrangement joins TRBV9 to TRBJ2-7, with D unresolved. Germline loops: CDR1 SGDLS, CDR2 YYNGEE. The CDR3 extends over 14 amino acids. V lost 0 bases to trimming and J lost 4 bases, with 11 bases between them. As DNA, the CDR3 is TGTGCCAGCAGCGTAGAGGGTAGTTCTTACGAGCAGTACTTC. Translated: CASSVEGSSYEQYF.

The CDR3 bases are TGCGCCAGCAGTGGCGGCAGGGCGAATGAGCAGTTCTTC. Amino acids: CASSGGRANEQFF. The V call is TRBV10-1, the J call TRBJ2-1; D possibly corresponds to TRBD1 (5 bases). CDR3 length: 13 residues. The germline V gene has CDR1 WNHNN and CDR2 SYGVQD (reference sequence). Deletions cut 4 bases from V and 7 bases from J, with 11 bases between.

The chain joins TRBV5-8 to TRBJ2-5; TRBD1 agrees at 9 bases. Germline CDR1 is SGHTS and CDR2 is YDEGEE. V gave up 3 bases and J gave up 2 bases; unmatched junction bases: 8. The CDR3 is 16 residues long. The CDR3 DNA reads as TGTGCCAGCAGCTCCGGGACAGGGTGGGAACAAGAGACCCAGTACTTC. It translates to CASSSGTGWEQETQYF.

The chain carries TRBV27 and TRBJ2-5, with 10 bases identical to TRBD2. Germline CDR1 reads MNHEY; CDR2 reads SMNVEV (reference sequence). The CDR3 runs 17 residues. With 0 bases clipped from V and 0 bases from J, the junction kept 4 bases outside the gene matches. CDR3 DNA: TGTGCCAGCAGTTTATCTGTGACTAGCGGGTACCAAGAGACCCAGTACTTC. Translated: CASSLSVTSGYQETQYF.

The chain has TRBV5-4 and TRBJ2-7; D is unresolved. This CDR3 comprises 15 residues. V dropped 4 bases and J dropped 3 bases, with 17 bases sitting between them. Germline V lookup: CDR1 SGHNT, CDR2 YYREEE (reference sequence). CDR3 in amino acids: CASSDLDNWFYEQYF. The CDR3 DNA is TGTGCCAGCAGCGATCTCGACAATTGGTTCTACGAGCAGTACTTC.

The chain is built from TRBV13 and TRBJ2-3; D might be TRBD1 (5 bases). This CDR3 is 12 amino acids long. Germline V gene data show CDR1 as PRHDT and CDR2 as FYEKMQ (reference sequence). V was clipped by 5 bases and J by 6 bases, with 9 bases between them. As DNA, the CDR3 is TGTGCCAGCAGCCCAGCAGGGGATACGCAGTATTTT. It specifies CASSPAGDTQYF.

In this sample, this clone turned up once. This chain uses TRBV27 with TRBJ2-5; 7 bases match TRBD2. Losses at the gene ends were 5 bases for V and 1 base for J; bases not matched to a gene: 7. Germline V gene sequence: CDR1 MNHEY, CDR2 SMNVEV (reference sequence). There are 15 residues in the CDR3. The CDR3 coding sequence is TGTGCCAGCAGTCCCGGGACTATGAGCCAAGAGACCCAGTACTTC. It is translated as CASSPGTMSQETQYF.

The chain recombines TRBV14 with TRBJ2-1, with a weak D call TRBD1 (5 bases). The V and J ends lost 0 bases and 9 bases respectively, with 15 bases between them. Germline V gene sequence: CDR1 SGHDN, CDR2 FVKESK. This CDR3 has 15 amino acids. The CDR3 loop is CASSQDGHFSREQFF. CDR3 sequence (DNA): TGTGCCAGCAGCCAAGATGGACACTTTTCTCGTGAGCAGTTCTTC.

V gene TRBV6-5 combines with J gene TRBJ1-2; D is perhaps TRBD1 (6 bases). V was cut by 5 bases and J by 4 bases, with 11 bases left in between. This CDR3 is 13 amino acids long. The germline V gene encodes CDR1 MNHEY and CDR2 SVGAGI. The CDR3 bases are TGTGCCAGCAGTGAGACAGGCCCCTATGGCTACACCTTC. This encodes CASSETGPYGYTF.

The chain is built from TRBV13 and TRBJ1-3; 7 nucleotides line up with TRBD1. Germline V gene data show CDR1 as PRHDT and CDR2 as FYEKMQ (reference sequence). Unmatched junction bases numbered 5, after V lost 3 bases and J lost 0 bases. The CDR3 contains 16 residues. The CDR3: CASSFRDSSSGNTIYF. CDR3 DNA sequence: TGTGCCAGCAGCTTTAGGGACAGTAGCTCTGGAAACACCATATATTTT.

The rearrangement uses TRBV28 and TRBJ1-1; a weak D match, TRBD1 (5 bases). Per the germline V gene, CDR1 is MDHEN and CDR2 is SYDVKM. The ends were cut back, 6 bases at V and 0 bases at J, with 14 bases in the middle. The CDR3 consists of 15 residues. CDR3 in amino acids: CASRFLGEMNTEAFF. The CDR3 DNA sequence: TGTGCCAGCAGGTTCCTAGGGGAGATGAACACTGAAGCTTTCTTT.

The V gene is TRBV4-1, the J gene TRBJ2-7; 9 positions agree with TRBD2. V lost 1 base, J lost 5 bases, and 9 bases stayed unmatched. The CDR3 is made up of 16 amino acids. Per germline, CDR1 MGHRA and CDR2 YSYEKL. CDR3 protein: CASSQVVTSGTNEQYF. In nucleotides, the CDR3 is TGCGCCAGCAGCCAAGTTGTGACTAGCGGCACGAACGAGCAGTACTTC.

V gene TRBV21-1 combines with J gene TRBJ2-1; no check of the table's D call, TRBD1, against the DNA was made. TRBV21-1 is a pseudogene. This CDR3 spans 17 amino acids. The CDR3 region has the DNA TGTGCCAGCAGCAAAGCCACAGGGTACAGGTCCTACAATGAGCAGTTCTTC. As protein: CASSKATGYRSYNEQFF.

The chain couples TRBV14 to TRBJ2-2; 12 bases line up with TRBD1. The CDR3 extends over 16 amino acids. Losses at the gene ends were 3 bases for V and 7 bases for J; bases not matched to a gene: 6. CDR1 SGHDN and CDR2 FVKESK come from the germline V gene. CDR3 amino acids: CASSHPGQGAVGELFF. The CDR3 nucleotides are TGTGCCAGCAGCCACCCGGGACAGGGGGCGGTCGGGGAGCTGTTTTTT.

This chain joins TRBV7-9 and TRBJ2-1; 9 bases align to TRBD2. Germline lookup yields CDR1 SEHNR and CDR2 FQNEAQ (reference sequence). The CDR3 contains 15 residues. V dropped 0 bases and J dropped 6; count of bases not matched to a gene: 3. The DNA of the CDR3 is TGTGCCAGCAGCTTAGCTAGCGGGAGACGCAATGAGCAGTTCTTC. It codes for CASSLASGRRNEQFF.

V is TRBV27 and J is TRBJ2-2, with a tentative D call TRBD2 (5 bases). The CDR3 totals 15 residues. The germline CDR1 and CDR2 sequences are MNHEY and SMNVEV (reference sequence). V was trimmed by 1 base and J by 4 bases, leaving 10 bases between them. The CDR3 DNA is TGTGCCAGCAGTTTATTCCAGGACTCCACCGGGGAGCTGTTTTTT. Translating gives CASSLFQDSTGELFF.

A single count supports this clone. The rearrangement links TRBV7-9 to TRBJ1-2, with a possible D match to TRBD1 (5 bases). The ends were cut back, 1 base at V and 6 bases at J, with 15 bases in the middle. CDR1 SEHNR and CDR2 FQNEAQ come from the germline V gene (reference sequence). The CDR3 runs to 15 residues. The CDR3 spells CASSLEFPGWDGYTF. The CDR3 nucleotides read TGTGCCAGCAGCTTAGAGTTCCCAGGGTGGGATGGCTACACCTTC.